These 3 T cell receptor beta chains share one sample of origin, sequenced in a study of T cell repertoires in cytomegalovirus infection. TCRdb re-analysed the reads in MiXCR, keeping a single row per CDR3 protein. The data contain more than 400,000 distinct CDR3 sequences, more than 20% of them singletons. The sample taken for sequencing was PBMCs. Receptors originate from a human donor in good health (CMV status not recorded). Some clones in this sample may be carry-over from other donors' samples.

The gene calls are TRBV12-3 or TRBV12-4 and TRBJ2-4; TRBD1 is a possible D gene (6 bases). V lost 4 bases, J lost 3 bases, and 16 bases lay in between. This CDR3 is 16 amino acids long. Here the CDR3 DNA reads TGTGCCAGCAGTTCCCGGGTACAGGGAATCAAAAACATTCAGTACTTC. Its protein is CASSSRVQGIKNIQYF.

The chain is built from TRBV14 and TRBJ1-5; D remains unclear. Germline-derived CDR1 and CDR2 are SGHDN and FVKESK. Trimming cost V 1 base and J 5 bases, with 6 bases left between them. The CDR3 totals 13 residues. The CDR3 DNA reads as TGTGCCAGCAGCCAAGGTCGTCATCAGCCCCAGCATTTT. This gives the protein CASSQGRHQPQHF.

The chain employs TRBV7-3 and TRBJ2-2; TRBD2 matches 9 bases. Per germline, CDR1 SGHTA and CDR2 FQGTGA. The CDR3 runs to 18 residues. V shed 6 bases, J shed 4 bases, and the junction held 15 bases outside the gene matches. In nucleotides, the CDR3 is TGTGCCAGCAGAACCTACGGCGGAGCGGGAGGACTCACCGGGGAGCTGTTTTTT. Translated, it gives CASRTYGGAGGLTGELFF.